These 27 T cell receptor beta chains were sequenced from one sample in a study of cytomegalovirus exposure and HLA in healthy donors. Primers: 60 Vbeta forward and 13 Jbeta reverse. The repertoire was sequenced with immunoSEQ multiplex PCR; TCRdb's copy has only in-frame clones and lacks some. Altogether some 120,000 clones are present, over 60% being singletons, with the ten largest covering approximately 3.6%. The source material was PBMCs. These receptors all stem from a man aged 30 to 45 in good health and CMV-seronegative.

The rearrangement joins TRBV18 to TRBJ2-4, with 7 nucleotides matching TRBD1. The CDR3 has 16 amino acids. Germline V gene sequence: CDR1 KGHSH, CDR2 LQKENI. V gave up 5 bases and J gave up 7 bases; unmatched junction bases: 14. The CDR3 here is CASSGQQGFKGNIQYF. CDR3 in DNA: TGTGCCAGCTCAGGACAACAGGGGTTTAAGGGGAACATTCAGTACTTC.

CDR3 in DNA: TGCGCCAGCAGCCAAACACGGGGGGAGCAGTTCTTC. It codes for CASSQTRGEQFF. The chain combines TRBV4-3 with TRBJ2-1; maybe TRBD2 (6 bases). The CDR3 totals 12 residues. Between the trimmed V and J ends, which lost 2 bases and 10 bases, there was a span of 9 bases. Germline lookup yields CDR1 LGHNA and CDR2 YSLEER.

This clone was seen only a few times. This chain links TRBV6-6 with TRBJ1-1, with a tentative D call TRBD1 (5 bases). This CDR3 is built from 16 residues. The germline gives CDR1 MNHNY, CDR2 SVGAGI (reference sequence). Trimming took off 6 bases at V and 2 bases at J, with 19 bases between the two ends. CDR3 nucleotide sequence: TGTGCCAGCAGCGGGAGCCTAACAGGAACCAACACTGAAGCTTTCTTT. This encodes CASSGSLTGTNTEAFF.

This rearrangement joins TRBV10-2 to TRBJ2-1; the match to TRBD1 covers 7 bases. CDR1 and CDR2 from the germline V gene are WSHSY and SAAADI. The V segment lost 4 bases and the J segment 0 bases; nucleotides outside the gene matches: 6. The CDR3 contains 16 residues. The CDR3 sequence: CASSAHRGASYNEQFF. The CDR3 nucleotides read TGCGCCAGCAGTGCCCACAGGGGCGCCTCCTACAATGAGCAGTTCTTC.

The chain carries TRBV6-6 and TRBJ1-5; 7 bases align to TRBD1. Germline V CDR1 and CDR2: MNHNY, SVGAGI (reference sequence). The CDR3 length is 15 residues. The trim removed 2 bases at V and 9 bases at J, leaving 10 bases unmatched. CDR3 in amino acids: CASSYDGTAKWPQHF. DNA of the CDR3: TGTGCCAGCAGTTACGACGGGACAGCGAAGTGGCCCCAGCATTTT.

This chain joins TRBV7-6 and TRBJ2-3; no clear D. The CDR3 consists of 13 residues. Deletions cut 7 bases from V and 1 base from J, with 9 bases between. Germline V gene sequence: CDR1 SGHVS, CDR2 FNYEAQ. The CDR3 region is CASTRSGTDTQYF. The DNA for the CDR3 is TGTGCCAGCACCCGCTCGGGCACAGATACGCAGTATTTT.

The chain carries TRBV5-1 and TRBJ2-5; TRBD2 matches at 8 bases. V lost 6 bases, J lost 1 base, and 8 bases stayed unmatched. CDR3 length: 15 amino acids. Per germline, CDR1 SGHRS and CDR2 YFSETQ. CDR3 region: CASTPGGVSQETQYF. Written as DNA, the CDR3 is TGCGCCAGCACCCCGGGGGGGGTCTCCCAAGAGACCCAGTACTTC.

The chain uses TRBV18 and TRBJ1-5, with D maybe TRBD1 (5 bases). The CDR3 runs to 15 residues. V was clipped by 1 base and J by 5 bases, with 12 bases between them. The germline V gene has CDR1 KGHSH and CDR2 LQKENI. The DNA for the CDR3 is TGTGCCAGCTCACCACGGGCAGGGCTATATCAGCCCCAGCATTTT. Amino acid sequence: CASSPRAGLYQPQHF.

The gene calls are TRBV7-8 and TRBJ2-7, with 7 nucleotides matching TRBD2. In germline, CDR1 is SGHVS, CDR2 FQNEAQ. This CDR3 is built from 13 residues. V lost 6 bases, J lost 6 bases, and 8 bases stayed unmatched. Here the CDR3 reads CASSNGGESEQYF. In nucleotides, the CDR3 is TGTGCCAGCAGTAATGGGGGGGAGTCCGAGCAGTACTTC.

In the case of this clone: Other DNA sequences from this sample encode an identical CDR3 as well. The chain couples TRBV10-3 to TRBJ1-2; maybe TRBD1 (5 bases). Trimming removed 0 bases at V and 4 bases at J, with 9 bases between. CDR3 length: 14 amino acids. CDR1 and CDR2 from the germline V gene are ENHRY and SYGVKD. The CDR3 protein is CAISESTGGYGYTF. CDR3 sequence (DNA): TGTGCCATCAGTGAGTCGACGGGGGGCTATGGCTACACCTTC.

The CDR3 here is CASSRAGNNNEQFF. In DNA form, the CDR3 reads TGTGCCAGTAGTAGGGCCGGGAACAACAATGAGCAGTTCTTC. The gene calls are TRBV19 and TRBJ2-1; a weak D match, TRBD2 (5 bases). V lost 4 bases to trimming and J lost 5 bases, with 12 bases between them. Germline lookup yields CDR1 LNHDA and CDR2 SQIVND (reference sequence). The CDR3 has 14 residues.

This chain connects TRBV7-2 to TRBJ2-4; D perhaps matches TRBD2 (5 bases). V gave up 3 bases and J gave up 6 bases, with 15 bases separating them. CDR1 SGHTA and CDR2 FQGNSA come from the germline V gene. There are 15 residues in the CDR3. CDR3 nucleotide sequence: TGTGCCAGCAGCTTGGATATCGGGGAACCAAACATTCAGTACTTC. Protein: CASSLDIGEPNIQYF.

This clone has just one count. The V call is TRBV28, the J call TRBJ2-6; unclear D gene. With 5 bases removed from V and 0 bases from J, the gap between germline ends came to 8 bases. Germline CDR1 MDHEN, CDR2 SYDVKM. CDR3 size: 15 residues. Here the CDR3 reads CASSPPGSGANVLTF. CDR3 sequence (DNA): TGTGCCAGCAGTCCCCCCGGCTCTGGGGCCAACGTCCTGACTTTC.

CDR3 bases: TGTGCCAGCAGAGCCCGAGCGAGCTCCTACAATGAGCAGTTCTTC. Its protein is CASRARASSYNEQFF. The V gene is TRBV6-4, the J gene TRBJ2-1; no definite D call. Deletions cut 6 bases from V and 0 bases from J, with 12 bases between. Germline-derived CDR1 and CDR2 are MRHNA and SNTAGT. CDR3 length: 15 residues.

The rearrangement uses TRBV28 and TRBJ1-3; D remains unclear. The CDR3 totals 14 residues. The germline CDR1 and CDR2 sequences are MDHEN and SYDVKM. V lost 3 bases to trimming and J lost 7 bases, with 13 bases between them. CDR3 sequence (DNA): TGTGCCAGCAGTTTCTCAGTGTTCGGGAACACCATATATTTT. Its translation: CASSFSVFGNTIYF.

The chain combines TRBV28 with TRBJ2-7; weak D call: TRBD1 (6 bases). The V gene lost 8 bases and the J gene lost 3 bases, with 14 bases spanning the gap. CDR3 length equals 13 residues. The germline V gene encodes CDR1 MDHEN and CDR2 SYDVKM. The CDR3, as DNA: TGTGCCAGCCGAACCGGGACAATCTACGAGCAGTACTTC. Translated, it gives CASRTGTIYEQYF.

The chain uses TRBV28 and TRBJ1-2; the match to TRBD1 covers 8 bases. CDR3 size: 14 residues. V lost 7 bases, J lost 4 bases, and 8 bases stayed unmatched. Germline V gene lookup returns CDR1 MDHEN and CDR2 SYDVKM. CDR3 loop: CASILDRVSYGYTF. CDR3 sequence (DNA): TGTGCCAGCATTCTGGACAGGGTCAGCTATGGCTACACCTTC.

The chain couples TRBV18 to TRBJ1-6; TRBD1 matches 7 bases. The CDR3 is 14 residues long. Trimming took 4 bases from V and 7 from J; bases not matched to a gene: 4. Germline CDR1 and CDR2: KGHSH and LQKENI. In nucleotides, the CDR3 is TGTGCCAGCTCACAGGCAGGGGGAAATTCACCCCTCCACTTT. Translating gives CASSQAGGNSPLHF.

This clone was picked up a small number of times. The J gene is TRBJ1-1, the V gene TRBV10-3; D is possibly TRBD1 (5 bases). Germline loops: CDR1 ENHRY, CDR2 SYGVKD. The CDR3 is 13 amino acids. The V end lost 0 bases, the J end lost 8 bases, and 10 bases lay between the germline ends. The CDR3 coding sequence is TGTGCCATCAGTGAGTCGACAGCTTCGGAAGCTTTCTTT. Its protein product is CAISESTASEAFF.

Only one count was recorded for this clone. The chain links TRBV5-1 to TRBJ1-1; perhaps TRBD1 as D (5 bases). V dropped 1 base and J dropped 3 bases, with 10 bases sitting between them. The CDR3 consists of 14 residues. Germline assignment: CDR1 SGHRS and CDR2 YFSETQ. The CDR3 loop reads CASSLQGWDTEAFF. The CDR3 bases are TGCGCCAGCAGCTTGCAGGGTTGGGACACTGAAGCTTTCTTT.

The V gene is TRBV29-1, the J gene TRBJ1-1; 7 positions match TRBD1. CDR3 length equals 14 residues. Losses at the gene ends were 2 bases for V and 6 bases for J; bases not matched to a gene: 9. Germline V gives CDR1 SQVTM, CDR2 ANQGSEA. CDR3: CSVEQRARGSEAFF. CDR3 bases: TGCAGCGTTGAACAAAGGGCCAGGGGGTCTGAAGCTTTCTTT.

The chain recombines TRBV11-2 with TRBJ1-1, with D hard to call. CDR1 and CDR2 (germline): SGHAT, FQNNGV. Trimming removed 1 base at V and 6 bases at J, with 12 bases between. The CDR3 consists of 14 residues. CDR3 protein: CASSLAAGIAEAFF. In nucleotides, the CDR3 is TGTGCCAGCAGCTTAGCGGCGGGGATCGCTGAAGCTTTCTTT.

The chain recombines TRBV5-4 with TRBJ2-6; 9 positions agree with TRBD1. Germline CDR1 SGHNT, CDR2 YYREEE (reference sequence). V lost 3 bases and J lost 12; bases outside the gene matches: 10. The CDR3 is made up of 15 amino acids. The CDR3 loop reads CASSSPGRQGGVLTF. The CDR3 DNA follows: TGTGCCAGCAGCTCTCCGGGGAGACAGGGGGGCGTCCTGACTTTC.

This chain connects TRBV5-8 to TRBJ1-1; 8 bases fit TRBD1. V was clipped by 6 bases and J by 3 bases; unmatched bases: 4. The CDR3 loop spans 13 amino acids. Per the germline V gene, CDR1 is SGHTS and CDR2 is YDEGEE. The CDR3 DNA reads as TGTGCCAGCATGTTGGACAGGGACACTGAAGCTTTCTTT. Residues: CASMLDRDTEAFF.

This chain joins TRBV23-1 and TRBJ2-1; 7 bases agree with TRBD2. TRBV23-1 is known as an ORF, though its function is uncertain. After removal of 3 bases from V and 9 bases from J, the junction contained 17 bases not matched to a gene. This CDR3 comprises 17 residues. The CDR3 loop is CASSHPAGDPRLGEQFF. CDR3 coding DNA: TGCGCCAGCAGTCACCCTGCGGGGGACCCCAGGTTGGGTGAGCAGTTCTTC.

The chain carries TRBV11-2 and TRBJ1-1; D remains ambiguous. Trimming took off 5 bases at V and 11 bases at J, with 15 bases between the two ends. CDR1 and CDR2 (germline): SGHAT, FQNNGV. The CDR3 totals 12 residues. This chain's CDR3 is CASSGNGLAAFF. CDR3 DNA sequence: TGTGCCAGCAGCGGAAACGGACTAGCTGCTTTCTTT. Supplemented by reference TRBV11-2 and TRBJ1-1, the full variable domain reads EAGVAQSPRYKIIEKRQSVAFWCNPISGHATLYWYQQILGQGPKLLIQFQNNGVVDDSQLPKDRFSAERLKGVDSTLKIQPAKLEDSAVYLCASSGNGLAAFFGQGTRLTVV.

The rearrangement joins TRBV9 to TRBJ1-2; unclear D gene. The germline V gene has CDR1 SGDLS and CDR2 YYNGEE. This CDR3 region has 12 residues. V was trimmed by 0 bases and J by 7 bases, leaving 7 bases between them. CDR3 sequence: CASSVGEVGYTF. The CDR3 bases are TGTGCCAGCAGCGTAGGGGAGGTTGGCTACACCTTC.